This TCR beta chain stems from a study of blood T cells in healthy people across ages (dated by TCRdb to about 2015). About the full investigation: Template switching captured roughly one uniquely barcoded TCR beta cDNA molecule per two T cells in model experiments. Four age groups were formed from the donors: young (average approximately 15 years), middle-aged (around 40), aged (about 62) and long-lived (around 82). The study analyzed two additional independent replicas of 1 million unique cDNA reads from the same blood draw for two donors, one aged 18 to 30 and one aged 80 or older. Age-related changes in TCR beta repertoire diversity were measured in the study by deep sequencing normalized with unique cDNA molecular identifiers. To avoid experimental bias, donors of different ages were distributed randomly across sequencing lanes.

The germline ends are 12 bases apart after V is trimmed by 4 bases and J by 5 bases. Per the germline V gene, SGHRS is the CDR1 and YFSETQ is the CDR2. Including cysteine and phenylalanine, the CDR3 has 13 amino acids. Only CDR3 DNA is held: 39 bases, read in frame from base 1. Libraries were prepared through 5' RACE. These reads were obtained on an Illumina HiSeq 2500. A second PCR of roughly 6 to 11 cycles was performed with a sample-barcoded 5' primer and a J-beta primer mix. A template-switch 5' adaptor carrying 12 random nucleotides introduced a unique molecular identifier onto each TCR beta cDNA molecule. At least 2.5 million CDR3-containing paired-end reads were obtained from each sample. First-strand cDNA synthesis was performed from all RNA using the Mint cDNA synthesis kit, with priming by a TRBC-specific oligonucleotide. Following uracil-DNA glycosylase treatment, all cDNA underwent a first 18-cycle PCR with the universal primers M1SS and BC2_uni_R. The original methods were these. For normalization, 1 million high-quality reads were randomly selected from each sample, with every read carrying a distinct molecular identifier. Reads sharing molecular identifiers were discarded rather than binned into consensus sequences. CDR3 identification, clonotype clustering and error correction used MiTCR with a Q25 quality threshold and the strictest error-elimination algorithm. A nonparametric unseen species model with Euler transformation was used to estimate a lower bound on total TCR beta diversity. The public reads were quality trimmed at Q25 with fastp and then assembled into clones with MiXCR by TCRdb, keeping productive beta chains. All rows with the same CDR3 protein become a single entry with the most common DNA and genes. TCRdb assigned the V and J calls; the authors' analysis was not used. The sample contains hundreds of thousands of distinct CDR3 sequences, about 34% of them found a single time. The top ten clones comprise 15% to 17% of the sample.

What the work shows at the level of the full study, not this receptor alone: Estimates of total diversity based on one million sequenced T cells were regarded as lower bounds and as underestimates. Compared with the aged group, the long-lived group had more naive CD4+ T cells, fewer expanded clones and increased TCR diversity, suggesting age selection. Because the CMV infection status of the donors was unknown, age-related changes in expanded clonotypes may potentially have been confounded. Because profiling used bulk unsorted PBMCs, naive and antigen-experienced compartments could not be compared conclusively. As age increased, observed TCR beta diversity per million T cells dropped in a roughly linear way, and a significant reduction was already evident by age about 40. The percentage of naive T cells measured by flow cytometry correlated strongly with observed TCR beta diversity.

Donors were a few dozen systemically healthy Caucasian individuals from Russia aged roughly 6 to 95 years. Around 9.8 milliliters of peripheral blood were collected from each donor into EDTA-treated Vacutainer tubes. Ficoll-Paque density-gradient centrifugation was used to isolate PBMCs, with at least 6.5 million obtained per sample. Total RNA, at least 6 micrograms per sample, was extracted from PBMCs with Trizol reagent. The percentages of naive CD45RAhigh/CD27high T cells were determined by flow cytometry on a PBMC aliquot from every donor. In regard to this clonotype: Its antigen is currently not known. Base qualities are not recorded, but no much larger clone differs from it by a single base.

Recombination linked TRBV5-1 to TRBJ1-1, and the D gene may be TRBD1, 6 bases matching. The sequence came from a woman older than 75 in good health. Donor details come from another sample of the same person, matched by shared clones. The sequenced sample was blood. The CDR3 here reads CASSPDSRTEAFF. The DNA reads TGCGCCAGCAGCCCGGACAGCAGAACTGAAGCTTTCTTT.